The 23 T cell receptor beta chains presented below share a single source sample, sequenced in a study of TET2 disruption in CD19-targeted CAR T cells. This table comes from immunoSEQ multiplex PCR, and its TCRdb copy is limited to in-frame clones, with some not included. In all, the sample yields around 30,000 clones. Treatment meaning: autologous CTL019 cells: CD19 CAR with 4-1BB and CD3 zeta domains. Their recognized antigens are unknown. This specimen consisted of CD8- CAR+ T cells sorted from cultured blood T cells, obtained for CD19 CAR T cell therapy. As to subset: CD8-negative CAR-positive T cells from the infusion product. These TCRs come from a man aged 70-80 years with chronic lymphocytic leukemia.

Regarding this clone: Sequencing ends 3 residues short of the CDR3 end; the germline J gene provides the rest. The genes are TRBV12-3 or TRBV12-4 and TRBJ2-1, with 9 bases matching TRBD2. The J segment lost 7 bases and the V segment lost 1 base, leaving 17 bases of the junction unmatched. CDR3 size: 19 residues. The sequenced part of the CDR3 DNA is TGTGCCAGCAGTTTAGGGGCGGGGGGGCCCCCCCTTACCGGGAATGAG. Amino acid sequence: CASSLGAGGPPLTGNE. The entire CDR3 protein reads CASSLGAGGPPLTGNEQFF.

In regard to this clone: The CDR3 is cut off 3 residues early in the read; its end comes from the germline J gene. This chain joins TRBV11-3 and TRBJ2-1, with 7 bases identical to TRBD2. V shed 5 bases and J 7 bases; nucleotides not matched to a gene: 2. There are 12 residues in the CDR3. CDR1 and CDR2 from the germline V gene are SGHNT and YENEEA. The CDR3 is CASSPGGNEQFF. CDR3 DNA, as far as it was read: TGTGCCAGCAGCCCGGGGGGAAATGAG.

Of note for this clone: With the read ending 3 residues before the CDR3 end, the germline J gene is used to fill in that end. V and J are TRBV19 and TRBJ1-2; D is perhaps TRBD1 (5 bases). Germline loops: CDR1 LNHDA, CDR2 SQIVND (reference sequence). CDR3 length equals 15 residues. CDR3 loop: CASSTTSGGVNDYTF. CDR3 bases read: TGTGCCAGTAGTACGACTAGCGGGGGGGTCAATGAC.

On this clone: The read ends 3 residues before the CDR3 terminus; that terminus is restored from the germline J gene. The chain joins TRBV5-4 to TRBJ2-7; D is possibly TRBD2 (6 bases). Germline-derived CDR1 and CDR2 are SGHNT and YYREEE (reference sequence). V lost 4 bases, J lost 5 bases, and 7 bases lay in between. The CDR3 runs 11 residues. The CDR3 DNA, read in part, is TGTGCCAGCAGCGGGGGGAACGAG. This sequence encodes CASSGGNE. Given in full, the CDR3 is CASSGGNEQYF.

As regards this clone: The read finishes 3 residues shy of the CDR3 end, and the germline J gene is used to complete it. The genes are TRBV10-3 and TRBJ2-3; 12 bases agree with TRBD2. CDR1 ENHRY and CDR2 SYGVKD come from the germline V gene. V lost 6 bases and J lost 2; bases outside the gene matches: 3. This CDR3 spans 15 amino acids. This CDR3 is CAIRWTSGDTDTQYF. The part of the CDR3 DNA that was read is TGTGCCATCAGATGGACTAGCGGGGACACAGATACG.

As regards this clone: The read ends 3 residues shy of where the CDR3 ends; the end is completed using the germline J gene. The chain links TRBV6-2 or TRBV6-3 to TRBJ2-3, with TRBD2 matching over 7 bases. This CDR3 region has 16 residues. J lost 0 bases, V lost 6 bases, and 9 bases had no gene match. The germline V gene has CDR1 MNHEY and CDR2 SVGEGT. The DNA read from the CDR3 is TGTGCCAGCAGATTCAACCCGGGACTAAGCACAGATACG. Amino acid sequence: CASRFNPGLSTDT. From start to end, the CDR3 is CASRFNPGLSTDTQYF.

About this clone: The observed sequence ends 3 residues before the CDR3 terminus, with the missing tail filled in from the germline J gene. The chain is built from TRBV5-1 and TRBJ2-4; 7 bases agree with TRBD2. In germline, CDR1 is SGHRS, CDR2 YFSETQ. This CDR3 comprises 16 residues. The part of the CDR3 DNA that was read is TGCGCCAGCAGCTTGGGGGAGGGCGCGGGCAATCAGCCT. Translation gives CASSLGEGAGNQP. In full, the CDR3 reads CASSLGEGAGNQPQYF.

As to this clone: The sequenced fragment ends 3 residues before the CDR3 boundary, so the rest is inferred from the germline J gene. The V and J genes are TRBV5-1 and TRBJ2-1; 15 nucleotides match TRBD2. This CDR3 has 17 residues. After removal of 3 bases from V and 7 bases from J, the junction contained 8 bases not matched to a gene. CDR1 is SGHRS and CDR2 is YFSETQ in the germline V gene. CDR3 DNA (partial): TGCGCCAGCAGCTCCCTGGGACTAGCGGGGGGAAGTAATGAG. It specifies CASSSLGLAGGSNE. The full CDR3 protein reads CASSSLGLAGGSNEQFF.

Worth noting for this clone: The missing CDR3 end, 3 residues past where the read stops, is filled in from the germline J gene. The V gene is TRBV20-1, the J gene TRBJ2-5; no definite D call. Germline CDR1 DFQATT, CDR2 SNEGSKA (reference sequence). Trimming removed 0 bases at V and 5 bases at J, with 10 bases between. The CDR3 is 13 residues long. This chain's CDR3 is CSARDVSIETQYF. The DNA read from the CDR3 is TGCAGTGCTAGAGATGTTAGCATTGAGACC.

As regards this clone: Sequencing ends 3 residues short of the CDR3 end; the germline J gene provides the rest. The rearrangement joins TRBV2 to TRBJ2-3, with 7 bases identical to TRBD2. Germline CDR1 is SNHLY and CDR2 is FYNNEI. The CDR3 contains 15 residues. V dropped 7 bases and J dropped 4; count of bases not matched to a gene: 11. The CDR3 sequence: CASMMKRGGPDTQYF. The CDR3 DNA, read in part, is TGTGCCAGCATGATGAAGCGGGGAGGGCCAGATACG.

Concerning this clone: The read terminates 3 residues ahead of where the CDR3 ends, so the germline J gene completes it. This chain connects TRBV29-1 to TRBJ1-2; 7 nucleotides agree with TRBD1. J was trimmed by 0 bases and V by 4 bases; bases with no gene match: 11. Germline loops: CDR1 SQVTM, CDR2 ANQGSEA. The CDR3 loop spans 16 amino acids. The chain's CDR3 is CSVGGGDSETNYGYTF. CDR3 bases read: TGCAGCGTTGGAGGCGGGGACAGCGAAACTAACTATGGC.

The CDR3 bases that were read are TGTGCCAGTCGAGAGACAGGGGTCAATCAGCCC. Its protein product is CASRETGVNQP. The full CDR3 protein is CASRETGVNQPQHF. The rearrangement uses TRBV19 and TRBJ1-5; 8 nucleotides match TRBD1. The observed sequence ends 3 residues before the CDR3 terminus, with the missing tail filled in from the germline J gene. Germline loops: CDR1 LNHDA, CDR2 SQIVND (reference sequence). The length of the CDR3 is 14 residues. After removal of 8 bases from V and 3 bases from J, the junction contained 6 bases not matched to a gene.

A note on this clone: Read sequence stops 3 residues before the CDR3 end, and the germline J gene provides the missing end. This chain uses TRBV6-2 or TRBV6-3 with TRBJ1-2; tentatively, D is TRBD1 (5 bases). This CDR3 is 13 amino acids long. The germline V gene encodes CDR1 MNHEY and CDR2 SVGEGT. CDR3 loop: CATRQTSTDTYTF. The CDR3 bases that were read are TGTGCCACCAGACAGACCAGCACAGATACC.

As for this clone: The CDR3 end is not reached by the read, which stops 3 residues before it; the germline J gene fills it in. The J gene is TRBJ1-5, the V gene TRBV20-1, with D tentatively TRBD1 (5 bases). V shed 0 bases and J shed 4 bases, with 19 bases lying between them. The CDR3 loop spans 17 amino acids. Germline loops: CDR1 DFQATT, CDR2 SNEGSKA (reference sequence). CDR3 protein: CSARDGGKFRMNQPQHF. The sequenced CDR3 bases are TGCAGTGCTAGAGATGGGGGGAAGTTTAGAATGAATCAGCCC.

Of note for this clone: The observed sequence ends 3 residues before the CDR3 terminus, with the missing tail filled in from the germline J gene. The genes are TRBV20-1 and TRBJ1-1; possible D gene TRBD1, 6 bases. Trimming shortened V by 2 bases and J by 4 bases, and 20 bases separated the two germline ends. Germline V CDR1 and CDR2: DFQATT, SNEGSKA (reference sequence). This CDR3 region has 16 residues. CDR3 in amino acids: CSARRAGLRGGTEAFF. The part of the CDR3 DNA that was read is TGCAGTGCTAGACGGGCCGGCCTGAGGGGGGGCACTGAA.

A remark on this clone: The observed sequence ends 3 residues before the CDR3 terminus, with the missing tail filled in from the germline J gene. This chain links TRBV12-5 with TRBJ2-7, with unresolved D. Germline assignment: CDR1 LGHNT and CDR2 FRNRAP. The length of the CDR3 is 17 residues. V lost 0 bases and J lost 6, with 21 bases in between. The CDR3 is CASGLVGKGDVSVEQYF. The sequenced CDR3 bases are TGTGCTAGTGGTTTGGTAGGAAAGGGTGATGTTTCGGTCGAG.

In regard to this clone: Read sequence stops 3 residues before the CDR3 end, and the germline J gene provides the missing end. In the same sample, other DNA sequences code for this CDR3. The rearrangement links TRBV20-1 to TRBJ1-1; D uncertain. Germline V gives CDR1 DFQATT, CDR2 SNEGSKA (reference sequence). V was clipped by 3 bases and J by 0 bases, with 8 bases between them. This CDR3 has 13 amino acids. The covered CDR3 bases are TGCAGTGCTAGTGACTCACTGAACACTGAA. It translates to CSASDSLNTE. The whole CDR3 region reads CSASDSLNTEAFF.

Concerning this clone: The CDR3 end lies 3 residues beyond the end of the read and is filled in from the germline J gene. The chain has TRBV27 and TRBJ2-3; TRBD1 is a possible D gene (5 bases). CDR1 and CDR2 (germline): MNHEY, SMNVEV (reference sequence). This CDR3 comprises 15 residues. V dropped 8 bases and J dropped 4 bases, with 19 bases sitting between them. CDR3 DNA, as far as it was read: TGTGCCAGCCGGCCAGGGTTTATCCCTTCAGATACG. Translating gives CASRPGFIPSDT. The CDR3, in full, reads CASRPGFIPSDTQYF.

A word on this clone: The read terminates 3 residues ahead of where the CDR3 ends, so the germline J gene completes it. The rearrangement uses TRBV28 and TRBJ1-6, with no clear D. Germline V CDR1 and CDR2: MDHEN, SYDVKM. The CDR3 runs 15 residues. Trimming stripped 8 bases from V and 0 bases from J, with 11 bases between. CDR3 sequence reads: CASLGTLSYNSPLHF. The sequenced part of the CDR3 DNA is TGTGCCAGCCTGGGCACGCTCTCCTATAATTCACCC.

About this clone: The CDR3 end lies 3 residues beyond the end of the read and is filled in from the germline J gene. The J gene is TRBJ1-5, the V gene TRBV7-9, with no clear D. Germline CDR1 reads SEHNR; CDR2 reads FQNEAQ (reference sequence). The ends were cut back, 1 base at V and 7 bases at J, with 5 bases in the middle. This CDR3 spans 12 amino acids. The part of the CDR3 DNA that was read is TGTGCCAGCAGCTTAGGGGCGCAGCCC. Its translation is CASSLGAQP. The full CDR3 protein reads CASSLGAQPQHF.

Comments on this clone: Read coverage stops 3 residues before the CDR3 terminus; the germline J gene supplies the remainder. The V gene is TRBV19, the J gene TRBJ2-1, with TRBD1 matching over 9 bases. V gave up 5 bases and J gave up 6 bases; unmatched junction bases: 8. The CDR3 sequence is 15 residues long. Germline loops: CDR1 LNHDA, CDR2 SQIVND (reference sequence). CDR3 loop: CASSSTGGFINEQFF. The sequenced CDR3 bases are TGTGCCAGTAGTTCGACAGGGGGGTTTATCAATGAG.

About this clone itself: The read terminates 3 residues ahead of where the CDR3 ends, so the germline J gene completes it. This chain joins TRBV5-1 and TRBJ2-2, with 9 bases that match TRBD1. Germline values: CDR1 SGHRS, CDR2 YFSETQ. J lost 6 bases, V lost 4 bases, and 7 bases had no gene match. The CDR3 is 15 amino acids. This chain's CDR3 is CASSVTGTGPGELFF. The sequenced part of the CDR3 DNA is TGCGCCAGCAGCGTGACAGGGACAGGGCCCGGGGAG.

A remark on this clone: The read finishes 3 residues shy of the CDR3 end, and the germline J gene is used to complete it. The rearrangement uses TRBV18 and TRBJ1-1, with D maybe TRBD1 (5 bases). Germline V gene lookup returns CDR1 KGHSH and CDR2 LQKENI. The CDR3 totals 13 residues. The CDR3 here is CASSERQTEEAFF. The sequenced part of the CDR3 DNA is TGTGCCAGCTCGGAAAGACAGACCGAAGAA.